The 30 T cell receptor beta chains listed next were all sequenced from one sample in a study of CD4 T cells in relation to SARS-CoV-2 and coronaviruses. The table came from immunoSEQ multiplex PCR; TCRdb's copy has only in-frame clones and leaves some out. The data show more than 15,000 clones, roughly 80% seen once. The unexposed donors gave CD4+ T cells in about 2010-2018, prior to COVID-19. CD4+ T cells were isolated from the cells after around eleven days of culture. Their specific antigens are unknown. Material: CD4+ T cells from PBMCs, cultured in vitro. These receptors were taken from a human donor in good health.

This chain connects TRBV14 to TRBJ1-4, with TRBD1 as a possible D gene (6 bases). The CDR3 spans 15 residues. V shed 1 base and J shed 8 bases, with 14 bases lying between them. CDR1 and CDR2 from the germline V gene are SGHDN and FVKESK. CDR3 loop: CASSQVSGVSEKLFF. The CDR3 DNA reads TGTGCCAGCAGCCAAGTATCAGGGGTCAGCGAAAAACTGTTTTTT.

The chain links TRBV5-1 to TRBJ1-3; D is ambiguous. Germline CDR1 is SGHRS and CDR2 is YFSETQ. The CDR3 runs 13 residues. V lost 4 bases, J lost 9 bases, and 14 bases lay in between. Written as DNA, the CDR3 is TGCGCCAGCAGCCCCCTGACCGTCGGCACCATATATTTT. Amino acids: CASSPLTVGTIYF.

The gene calls are TRBV29-1 and TRBJ1-1; no definite D call. CDR1 and CDR2 (germline): SQVTM, ANQGSEA. Trimming took 7 bases from V and 1 from J, leaving 13 bases between them. There are 13 residues in the CDR3. CDR3: CSGRKDPNTEAFF. The CDR3 bases are TGCAGCGGCCGGAAGGATCCGAACACTGAAGCTTTCTTT.

The chain employs TRBV20-1 and TRBJ1-1; no reliable D call. V was pared by 3 bases and J by 10 bases, with 15 bases between. Germline CDR1 reads DFQATT; CDR2 reads SNEGSKA (reference sequence). The CDR3 sequence is 12 residues long. The CDR3 DNA follows: TGCAGTGCTAGTCGTACAAGGGAGGCAGCTTTCTTT. Encoded protein: CSASRTREAAFF.

The chain employs TRBV19 and TRBJ2-1; the D is unclear. The CDR3 runs 15 residues. Trimming took off 7 bases at V and 7 bases at J, with 20 bases between the two ends. The germline CDR1 and CDR2 sequences are LNHDA and SQIVND (reference sequence). The CDR3: CASKPLGPALNEQFF. CDR3 sequence (DNA): TGTGCCAGTAAGCCCCTCGGACCGGCTTTGAATGAGCAGTTCTTC.

The rearrangement uses TRBV6-1 and TRBJ2-4, with D perhaps given as TRBD1 or TRBD2 (6 bases each). The V gene lost 1 base and the J gene lost 1 base, with 14 bases spanning the gap. Germline V gives CDR1 MNHNS, CDR2 SASEGT. This CDR3 spans 17 amino acids. The CDR3 here is CASSEGLTGRAKNIQYF. As DNA, the CDR3 is TGTGCCAGCAGTGAAGGTCTAACAGGGAGGGCCAAAAACATTCAGTACTTC.

The chain uses TRBV18 and TRBJ1-1; 9 bases match TRBD1. Germline trimming cut 5 bases from V and 2 bases from J; bases unmatched to any gene: 3. This CDR3 has 14 amino acids. CDR1 and CDR2 from the germline V gene are KGHSH and LQKENI. The chain's CDR3 is CASSAQGANTEAFF. CDR3 DNA: TGTGCCAGCTCAGCACAGGGGGCCAACACTGAAGCTTTCTTT.

This clone was seen a few times. This sequence joins TRBV19 and TRBJ1-2; TRBD1 might be the D (5 bases). The germline gives CDR1 LNHDA, CDR2 SQIVND (reference sequence). Trimming left V 5 bases short and J 3 bases short, with 16 bases between. This CDR3 has 15 amino acids. The CDR3 reads CASSWGEGLDYGYTF. The CDR3 DNA sequence: TGTGCCAGTAGTTGGGGGGAGGGACTGGACTATGGCTACACCTTC.

This chain links TRBV7-7 with TRBJ2-2; 9 bases match TRBD2. V shed 1 base and J 4 bases; nucleotides not matched to a gene: 1. CDR3 length: 15 residues. Germline V gives CDR1 SSHAT, CDR2 FNYEAQ (reference sequence). The CDR3 DNA reads TGTGCCAGCAGCTTAGGGCGGGAGGGCACCGGGGAGCTGTTTTTT. As protein: CASSLGREGTGELFF.

The CDR3 is CASSPRDRVYEQYF. CDR3 coding DNA: TGTGCCAGCAGCCCCCGGGACAGAGTCTACGAGCAGTACTTC. The chain is built from TRBV7-9 and TRBJ2-7; 7 bases match TRBD1. The CDR3 is made up of 14 amino acids. Trimming removed 5 bases from V and 3 bases from J; junction bases left unmatched: 7. The V gene's germline CDR1 is SEHNR and CDR2 FQNEAQ (reference sequence).

This chain connects TRBV11-1 to TRBJ1-2, with D tentatively TRBD1 (6 bases). The germline gives CDR1 SGHAT, CDR2 FQDESV (reference sequence). The V end lost 3 bases, the J end lost 8 bases, and 22 bases lay between the germline ends. The CDR3 loop spans 16 amino acids. The CDR3 loop is CASSFANTLGTSGYTF. CDR3 DNA sequence: TGTGCCAGCAGCTTCGCAAATACCCTCGGGACATCGGGCTACACCTTC.

The sample holds a few counts of this clone. The chain employs TRBV5-6 and TRBJ2-7; no clear D. Trimming took 2 bases from V and 3 from J, leaving 9 bases between them. The CDR3 contains 13 residues. Germline V gives CDR1 SGHDT, CDR2 YYEEEE. CDR3 residues: CASSLGHIYEQYF. The CDR3 DNA is TGTGCCAGCAGCTTAGGTCACATCTACGAGCAGTACTTC.

The V call is TRBV27, the J call TRBJ2-1, with 11 bases matching TRBD2. The ends lost 6 bases at V and 7 bases at J; junction bases unmatched: 14. CDR3 length: 17 residues. Germline CDR1 reads MNHEY; CDR2 reads SMNVEV (reference sequence). The CDR3 bases are TGTGCCAGCAGAGTTTCCTTAGCGGGAGGGCCACAAAATGAGCAGTTCTTC. Protein product: CASRVSLAGGPQNEQFF.

V usage is TRBV3-1 (or the pseudogene TRBV3-2) and J usage is TRBJ2-1; unclear D gene. This CDR3 region has 13 residues. The germline V and J ends were trimmed by 2 bases and 5 bases, with 7 bases remaining between them. CDR1 LGHDT and CDR2 YNNKEL come from the germline V gene (reference sequence). CDR3 sequence reads: CASSQKAHNEQFF. As DNA, the CDR3 is TGTGCCAGCAGCCAAAAAGCACACAATGAGCAGTTCTTC.

This chain joins TRBV7-3 and TRBJ2-2; no definite D call. V was pared by 4 bases and J by 4 bases, with 13 bases between. The germline V gene encodes CDR1 SGHTA and CDR2 FQGTGA. This CDR3 spans 15 amino acids. The CDR3 loop reads CASSSHPPGTGELFF. The CDR3 region has the DNA TGTGCCAGCAGCTCGCACCCCCCTGGCACCGGGGAGCTGTTTTTT.

This clone was counted between two and nine times. The CDR3 region is CASSFGGLNIQYF. The DNA of the CDR3 is TGTGCCAGCAGTTTTGGCGGGCTAAACATTCAGTACTTC. V gene TRBV12-3 or TRBV12-4 combines with J gene TRBJ2-4; D is possibly TRBD2 (5 bases). There are 13 residues in the CDR3. V was shortened by 3 bases and J by 6 bases, with 9 bases between the two germline ends.

V and J are TRBV7-2 and TRBJ2-7, with 10 bases that match TRBD2. Germline loops: CDR1 SGHTA, CDR2 FQGNSA. J gave up 0 bases and V 5 bases, and 7 bases lay outside the gene matches. The CDR3 extends over 16 amino acids. DNA for the CDR3: TGTGCCAGCAGCCGTAGCGGGAGGACCTACTCCTACGAGCAGTACTTC. Its protein is CASSRSGRTYSYEQYF.

This clone has just one count. The chain uses TRBV14 and TRBJ2-2; possible D gene TRBD2, 6 bases. The CDR3 consists of 17 residues. Germline V gene lookup returns CDR1 SGHDN and CDR2 FVKESK. Trimming stripped 1 base from V and 2 bases from J, with 14 bases between. The CDR3 region has the DNA TGTGCCAGCAGCCAAGTTGGGGGACTTATCAACACCGGGGAGCTGTTTTTT. It yields the protein CASSQVGGLINTGELFF.

The gene calls are TRBV24-1 and TRBJ2-3, with D perhaps matching TRBD1 or TRBD2 (5 bases each). The V gene's germline CDR1 is KGHDR and CDR2 SFDVKD. V lost 5 bases and J lost 2, with 19 bases in between. The CDR3 runs to 17 residues. The CDR3 sequence: CATSGRIEGPNTDTQYF. The CDR3 DNA sequence: TGTGCCACCAGTGGCCGAATCGAGGGGCCGAACACAGATACGCAGTATTTT.

The CDR3 protein is CASSLTTDEHEQFF. The CDR3 DNA reads TGTGCCAGCAGCTTAACAACAGACGAACATGAGCAGTTCTTC. The rearrangement uses TRBV7-3 and TRBJ2-1; no firm D call. Germline V gives CDR1 SGHTA, CDR2 FQGTGA. Trimming pared 0 bases from V and 8 bases from J, leaving 11 bases between. This CDR3 is 14 amino acids long. The full variable domain, in which reference TRBV7-3 and TRBJ2-1 provide the parts outside the CDR3, is GAGVSQTPSNKVTEKGKYVELRCDPISGHTALYWYRQSLGQGPEFLIYFQGTGAADDSGLPNDRFFAVRPEGSVSTLKIQRTERGDSAVYLCASSLTTDEHEQFFGPGTRLTVL.

The chain uses TRBV24-1 and TRBJ1-1, with TRBD1 matching over 10 bases. V lost 7 bases to trimming and J lost 6 bases; unmatched junction nucleotides: 10. The CDR3 loop spans 15 amino acids. The germline gives CDR1 KGHDR, CDR2 SFDVKD. The DNA of the CDR3 is TGTGCCACCAGGGCTCCGGGACAGGGGATGGCTGAAGCTTTCTTT. Translating it yields CATRAPGQGMAEAFF.

The chain has TRBV5-5 and TRBJ2-7, with D perhaps TRBD1 or TRBD2 (6 bases each). The V end lost 4 bases, the J end lost 4 bases, and 18 bases lay between the germline ends. The CDR3 is made up of 15 amino acids. Germline CDR1 SGHKS, CDR2 YYEKEE (reference sequence). This CDR3 reads CASSPSGAFPYEQYF. The DNA of the CDR3 is TGTGCCAGCAGCCCTTCGGGGGCATTCCCTTACGAGCAGTACTTC.

The chain employs TRBV9 and TRBJ2-1, with TRBD2 identical over 7 bases. The CDR3 is 16 amino acids. Germline values: CDR1 SGDLS, CDR2 YYNGEE. V dropped 3 bases and J dropped 0; count of bases not matched to a gene: 6. The CDR3 region is CASSGLAGSSYNEQFF. In nucleotides, the CDR3 is TGTGCCAGCAGCGGGTTAGCGGGTAGCTCCTACAATGAGCAGTTCTTC.

The sample holds one count of this clone. The chain has TRBV6-1 and TRBJ2-3, with 8 bases matching TRBD1. Germline V gene data show CDR1 as MNHNS and CDR2 as SASEGT. This CDR3 contains 15 residues. With V trimmed by 3 bases and J by 6 bases, 8 bases remained unmatched. As DNA, the CDR3 is TGTGCCAGCAGTGAGAACTCAGGGGGCCGTGATACGCAGTATTTT. As protein: CASSENSGGRDTQYF.

The chain combines TRBV5-1 with TRBJ1-1, with 7 bases identical to TRBD1. Germline CDR1 and CDR2: SGHRS and YFSETQ. Trimming cost V 4 bases and J 5 bases; bases outside gene matches: 11. CDR3 length: 15 residues. CDR3 region: CASSVGGGQGTEAFF. CDR3 nucleotide sequence: TGCGCCAGCAGCGTGGGAGGGGGCCAGGGGACTGAAGCTTTCTTT.

The chain combines TRBV19 with TRBJ2-3, with D uncertain. With 4 bases removed from V and 0 bases from J, the gap between germline ends came to 23 bases. Germline CDR1 LNHDA, CDR2 SQIVND (reference sequence). The length of the CDR3 is 19 residues. The CDR3 DNA reads TGTGCCAGTAGTAGTTCAACCGCTCGGGTCGGGCGGAGCACAGATACGCAGTATTTT. Translating gives CASSSSTARVGRSTDTQYF.

This chain joins TRBV15 and TRBJ2-7; no firm D call. There are 12 residues in the CDR3. Germline values: CDR1 LNHNV, CDR2 YYDKDF (reference sequence). V was shortened by 0 bases and J by 5 bases, with 5 bases between the two germline ends. The CDR3 region is CATSRDSHEQYF. The CDR3 coding sequence is TGTGCCACCAGCAGAGATTCGCACGAGCAGTACTTC.

A few counts support this clone. V usage is TRBV12-5 and J usage is TRBJ2-2; 15 bases match TRBD2. V was pared by 1 base and J by 5 bases, with 8 bases of the junction left unmatched. The V gene's germline CDR1 is LGHNT and CDR2 FRNRAP. This CDR3 spans 19 amino acids. CDR3 sequence reads: CASGLGRGLAGGETGELFF. The CDR3 nucleotides are TGTGCTAGTGGTTTGGGGAGGGGACTAGCGGGAGGCGAAACCGGGGAGCTGTTTTTT.

V is TRBV28 and J is TRBJ2-7, with a weak D call TRBD2 (5 bases). The germline V gene has CDR1 MDHEN and CDR2 SYDVKM. This CDR3 region has 14 residues. The V gene lost 0 bases and the J gene lost 0 bases, with 6 bases spanning the gap. CDR3: CASSLWEVSYEQYF. The CDR3 bases are TGTGCCAGCAGTTTATGGGAGGTCTCCTACGAGCAGTACTTC.

The chain joins TRBV6-1 to TRBJ1-5; D is unclear. The V gene lost 2 bases and the J gene lost 6 bases, with 14 bases spanning the gap. CDR1 is MNHNS, CDR2 SASEGT, per germline. This CDR3 is built from 15 residues. CDR3 sequence (DNA): TGTGCCAGCAGTGAACCCCCGGATCGTCCTCAGCCCCAGCATTTT. Encoded protein: CASSEPPDRPQPQHF.